This T cell receptor (beta chain) came from a study of graft-versus-host responses after intestinal transplantation. Study-level information: Each of the recipients got a multivisceral, liver-intestinal, or isolated intestinal transplant.

Measured with immunoSEQ multiplex PCR; TCRdb has only the in-frame clones, and not every one. Among about 14,000 clones listed, around a third were seen once. Overall study results and limits: Among circulating GvH clones, peak levels were associated with early post-transplant declines in HvG clones.

The authors combined about 200,000 CFSE-labeled responder cells with about 200,000 irradiated, violet-dye-labeled stimulator cells in plates. CD4 and CD8 responders that proliferated in the reaction were FACS-sorted. The CDR3 sequence is 19 residues long. V was pared by 0 bases and J by 8 bases, with 19 bases of the junction left unmatched. Germline values: CDR1 SGHRS, CDR2 YFSETQ. Only a few counts were recorded for this clone. The chain joins TRBV5-1 to TRBJ1-4, with 7 bases that match TRBD1. Sequencing used alloreactive CD4+ T cells from a mixed lymphocyte reaction culture, obtained before intestinal transplant. Subset here: CFSE-low proliferating T cells sorted from roughly 6-day pre-transplant mixed lymphocyte reaction (GvH or HvG direction). This sequence was found in a human patient who received an intestinal transplant. CDR3 sequence: CASSLAPVVDGTEGEKLFF. The CDR3 DNA is TGCGCCAGCAGCTTGGCCCCGGTAGTCGATGGGACAGAGGGAGAAAAACTGTTTTTT. The variable domain in full, with the rest retrieved from reference TRBV5-1 and TRBJ1-4, is KAGVTQTPRYLIKTRGQQVTLSCSPISGHRSVSWYQQTPGQGLQFLFEYFSETQRNKGNFPGRFSGRQFSNSRSEMNVSTLELGDSALYLCASSLAPVVDGTEGEKLFFGSGTQLSVL.